These 17 T cell receptor beta chains were sequenced from one sample in a study of blood T cell repertoires in COVID-19 (dated by TCRdb to about 2020). Library creation used the immunoSEQ multiplex PCR assay. The source is immuneACCESS, and TCRdb retained only in-frame sequences with V and J called. Part of the clones is not carried over; for the studies checked, unresolved V genes explain less than half of this, and the remainder is unexplained. The sample table contains around 230,000 clones; only one count was recorded for around 87% of them. The top ten clones comprise more than 6% of the sample. The sample taken for sequencing was peripheral blood. Receptors were obtained from a man in his 60s who had recovered from COVID-19.

This clone was seen a handful of times. This chain uses TRBV5-6 with TRBJ2-7; no clear D gene. CDR1 and CDR2 (germline): SGHDT, YYEEEE. Trimming stripped 4 bases from V and 3 bases from J, with 8 bases between. The CDR3 is 12 amino acids. The CDR3 bases are TGTGCCAGCAGCAGTGCAGGCTACGAGCAGTACGTC. Protein sequence: CASSSAGYEQYV.

The chain is built from TRBV6-4 and TRBJ1-6, with 7 bases fitting TRBD1. Germline CDR1 and CDR2: MRHNA and SNTAGT. The CDR3 length is 18 residues. V trimming: 0 bases; J trimming: 8 bases; junction bases outside the gene matches: 13. The CDR3: CASSDSRDRLPAYSPLHF. For the CDR3, the DNA is TGTGCCAGCAGTGACTCGCGGGACAGACTCCCAGCGTATTCACCCCTCCACTTT.

Only a few counts were recorded for this clone. The chain employs TRBV6-6 and TRBJ2-3, with 16 nucleotides matching TRBD2. V lost 6 bases, J lost 1 base, and 13 bases stayed unmatched. In germline, CDR1 is MNHNY, CDR2 SVGAGI (reference sequence). The CDR3 contains 20 residues. In nucleotides, the CDR3 is TGTGCCAGCAGCAAAGATCCGGGACTAGCGGGGGGGCGCGGCACAGATACGCAGTATTTT. This gives the protein CASSKDPGLAGGRGTDTQYF.

The chain couples TRBV7-8 to TRBJ1-1; D is undetermined. CDR1 is SGHVS and CDR2 is FQNEAQ in the germline V gene. The CDR3 sequence is 13 residues long. The V and J ends lost 1 base and 5 bases respectively, with 8 bases between them. This chain's CDR3 is CASSLGLETEAFF. The CDR3 DNA reads as TGTGCCAGCAGCTTAGGCCTCGAGACTGAAGCTTTCTTT.

The chain couples TRBV9 to TRBJ2-6; D is perhaps TRBD1 (6 bases). V lost 4 bases, J lost 0 bases, and 11 bases lay in between. The CDR3 spans 16 residues. Germline V gene sequence: CDR1 SGDLS, CDR2 YYNGEE. This CDR3 reads CASSPRTVSGANVLTF. The CDR3 DNA follows: TGTGCCAGCAGCCCCCGGACAGTCTCTGGGGCCAACGTCCTGACTTTC.

CDR3 loop: CASSRQVQQETQYF. The DNA for the CDR3 is TGTGCCAGCAGTAGGCAGGTCCAACAAGAGACCCAGTACTTC. The chain links TRBV6-5 to TRBJ2-5; unclear D gene. The V gene lost 5 bases and the J gene lost 2 bases, with 12 bases spanning the gap. CDR3 length equals 14 residues. CDR1 and CDR2 from the germline V gene are MNHEY and SVGAGI.

The chain uses TRBV24-1 and TRBJ2-5, with TRBD2 matching over 8 bases. Unmatched junction bases numbered 6, after V lost 2 bases and J lost 2 bases. CDR1 is KGHDR, CDR2 SFDVKD, per germline. The CDR3 totals 16 residues. CDR3 region: CATSDSIAGSQETQYF. DNA for the CDR3: TGTGCCACCAGTGATTCCATAGCGGGGTCGCAAGAGACCCAGTACTTC.

This chain uses TRBV6-1 with TRBJ2-7; 13 nucleotides align to TRBD2. The V and J ends lost 3 bases and 3 bases, in that order; junction bases with no gene match: 5. This CDR3 comprises 16 residues. Germline V gene lookup returns CDR1 MNHNS and CDR2 SASEGT. CDR3 protein: CASSETSGGYHYEQYF. The CDR3 DNA sequence: TGTGCCAGCAGTGAGACTAGCGGGGGGTACCACTACGAGCAGTACTTC.

The rearrangement joins TRBV6-5 to TRBJ1-2; TRBD1 matches at 8 bases. This CDR3 contains 13 residues. V lost 7 bases to trimming and J lost 4 bases; unmatched junction nucleotides: 5. Germline-derived CDR1 and CDR2 are MNHEY and SVGAGI. CDR3 DNA sequence: TGTGCCAGCAAGAGGGACAGGTCCTATGGCTACACCTTC. It yields the protein CASKRDRSYGYTF.

The CDR3 region has the DNA TGTGCCAGCAGTATACGACAGCCCTCTGGGGCCAACGTCCTGACTTTC. This gives the protein CASSIRQPSGANVLTF. The chain combines TRBV7-9 with TRBJ2-6; tentative D call: TRBD1 (5 bases). Germline CDR1 reads SEHNR; CDR2 reads FQNEAQ (reference sequence). Between the trimmed V and J ends, which lost 6 bases and 0 bases, there was a span of 12 bases. The CDR3 length is 16 residues.

The CDR3 region has the DNA TGTGCCAGCAGTAGACTTTACAATGAGCAGTTCTTC. The encoded protein is CASSRLYNEQFF. This rearrangement joins TRBV6-6 to TRBJ2-1; the D is unclear. CDR3 length: 12 residues. Per germline, CDR1 MNHNY and CDR2 SVGAGI (reference sequence). V was cut by 5 bases and J by 4 bases, with 6 bases left in between.

This chain connects TRBV18 to TRBJ1-1; 12 bases fit TRBD1. This CDR3 contains 15 residues. V gave up 5 bases and J gave up 6 bases; unmatched junction bases: 7. CDR1 is KGHSH, CDR2 LQKENI, per germline. CDR3 protein: CASSGTGGPFAEAFF. Here the CDR3 DNA reads TGTGCCAGCTCAGGGACAGGGGGCCCGTTCGCTGAAGCTTTCTTT.

This clone was detected only once. The chain links TRBV30 to TRBJ1-2; 8 positions match TRBD1. With 0 bases clipped from V and 4 bases from J, the junction kept 7 bases outside the gene matches. CDR3 length: 15 amino acids. Germline-derived CDR1 and CDR2 are GTSNPN and SVGIG (reference sequence). The CDR3, as DNA: TGTGCCTGGAGTGTACATATCAGGGGGCTCTATGGCTACACCTTC. Translation: CAWSVHIRGLYGYTF.

This chain connects TRBV6-9 to TRBJ1-3; D is ambiguous. Germline CDR1 is MNHGY and CDR2 is SVAAGI. The CDR3 sequence is 16 residues long. V shed 1 base and J shed 0 bases, with 10 bases lying between them. The CDR3: CASSYCECNSGNTIYF. In nucleotides, the CDR3 is TGTGCCAGCAGTTATTGCGAGTGCAACTCTGGAAACACCATATATTTT.

The chain uses TRBV20-1 and TRBJ1-3, with a tentative D call TRBD1 (6 bases). CDR3 length: 15 amino acids. The germline V and J ends were trimmed by 3 bases and 4 bases, with 16 bases remaining between them. The germline CDR1 and CDR2 sequences are DFQATT and SNEGSKA (reference sequence). Here the CDR3 DNA reads TGCAGTGCTAGTATGGCCAGGGGAGACGGAAACACCATATATTTT. Translating gives CSASMARGDGNTIYF.

V and J are TRBV4-1 and TRBJ2-2, with TRBD1 identical over 9 bases. CDR1 MGHRA and CDR2 YSYEKL come from the germline V gene. CDR3 length: 14 residues. V dropped 3 bases and J dropped 9; count of bases not matched to a gene: 5. DNA for the CDR3: TGCGCCAGCAGCCATCTTGGACAGGGGAGGGAGCTGTTTTTT. Translating gives CASSHLGQGRELFF.

V is TRBV10-3 and J is TRBJ2-1; TRBD2 agrees at 16 bases. This CDR3 is built from 16 residues. The germline V gene has CDR1 ENHRY and CDR2 SYGVKD. The junction had 2 bases not matched to a gene; V was cut back by 2 bases and J by 7 bases. This CDR3 reads CAISEGTSGGVNEQFF. In DNA form, the CDR3 reads TGTGCCATCAGTGAGGGGACTAGCGGGGGGGTAAATGAGCAGTTCTTC.